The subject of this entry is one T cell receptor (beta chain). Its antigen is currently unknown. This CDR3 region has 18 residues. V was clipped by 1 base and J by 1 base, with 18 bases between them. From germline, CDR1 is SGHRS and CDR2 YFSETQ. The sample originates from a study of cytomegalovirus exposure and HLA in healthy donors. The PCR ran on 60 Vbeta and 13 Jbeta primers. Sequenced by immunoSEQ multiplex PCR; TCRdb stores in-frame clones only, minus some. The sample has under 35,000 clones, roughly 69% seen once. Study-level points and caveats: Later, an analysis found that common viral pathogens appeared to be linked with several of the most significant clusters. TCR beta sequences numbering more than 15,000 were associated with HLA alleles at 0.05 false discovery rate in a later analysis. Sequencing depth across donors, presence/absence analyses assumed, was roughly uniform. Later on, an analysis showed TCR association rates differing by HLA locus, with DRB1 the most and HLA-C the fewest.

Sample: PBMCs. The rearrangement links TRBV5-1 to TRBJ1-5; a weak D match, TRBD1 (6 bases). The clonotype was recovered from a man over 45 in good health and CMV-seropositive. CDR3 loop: CASSLPVRLGASNQPQHF. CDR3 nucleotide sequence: TGCGCCAGCAGCTTGCCGGTTCGCTTGGGGGCCAGCAATCAGCCCCAGCATTTT. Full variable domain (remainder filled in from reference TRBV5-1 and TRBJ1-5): KAGVTQTPRYLIKTRGQQVTLSCSPISGHRSVSWYQQTPGQGLQFLFEYFSETQRNKGNFPGRFSGRQFSNSRSEMNVSTLELGDSALYLCASSLPVRLGASNQPQHFGDGTRLSIL.